This T cell receptor (beta chain) was found in a study of patients with pleural tuberculosis (dated by TCRdb to the mid-2010s). Sequenced using an Illumina Genome Analyzer IIx. TCRdb reworked the public reads: Q25 trimming with fastp, MiXCR clone assembly, productive beta chains retained. Duplicate CDR3 protein sequences are folded into a single record with the most common DNA and genes. The sample table records around 50,000 distinct CDR3 sequences; approximately 7.9% of these occur just once. About a sixth of the sample is taken by the ten largest. V gives up 0 bases and J gives up 10 bases, and the segment between their germline ends measures 10 bases. CDR1 and CDR2, looked up from the germline V gene (reference sequence), are LNHDA and SQIVND. The CDR3 runs 13 residues from the cysteine to the phenylalanine. The sequence is cut down to CDR3 DNA, 39 bases in frame from base 1. The table lists this clonotype with many counts. Its antigen has not been determined. No much larger clonotype is one base removed from it; base qualities were not supplied.

The chain is assembled from TRBV19 and TRBJ2-1, with a tentative D gene TRBD1 over 5 matching bases. This sequence originates from a human donor with pleural tuberculosis. The CDR3 has the sequence CASSIDLRVEQFF. In nucleotide form, the sequence is TGTGCCAGTAGTATAGATCTCAGGGTAGAGCAGTTCTTC.